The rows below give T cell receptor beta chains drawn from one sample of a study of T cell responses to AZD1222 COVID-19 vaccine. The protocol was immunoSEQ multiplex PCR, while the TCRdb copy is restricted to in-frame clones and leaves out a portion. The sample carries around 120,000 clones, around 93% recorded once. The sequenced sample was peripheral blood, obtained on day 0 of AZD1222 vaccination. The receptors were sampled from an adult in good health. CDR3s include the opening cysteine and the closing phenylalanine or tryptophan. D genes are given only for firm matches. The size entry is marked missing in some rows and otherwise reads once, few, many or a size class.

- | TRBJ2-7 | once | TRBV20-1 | CSARGNYEQYF | TGCAGTGCTAGGGGGAACTACGAGCAGTACTTC
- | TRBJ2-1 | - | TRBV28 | CASSFSQGGTEQFF | TGTGCCAGCAGTTTCTCCCAGGGGGGAACTGAGCAGTTCTTC
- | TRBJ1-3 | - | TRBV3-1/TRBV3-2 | CASSQEEWTANSGNTIYF | TGTGCCAGCAGCCAAGAAGAGTGGACGGCAAACTCTGGAAACACCATATATTTT
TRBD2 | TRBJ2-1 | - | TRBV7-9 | CASRTSGIHNEQFF | TGTGCCAGCCGGACTAGCGGGATCCACAATGAGCAGTTCTTC
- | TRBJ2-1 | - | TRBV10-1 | CASSDGGAGYNEQFF | TGCGCCAGCAGTGACGGTGGGGCAGGGTACAATGAGCAGTTCTTC
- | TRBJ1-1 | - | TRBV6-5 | CASSLDRNTEAFF | TGTGCCAGCAGTCTAGACAGAAACACTGAAGCTTTCTTT
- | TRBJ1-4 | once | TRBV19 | CASSLYPGANEKLFF | TGTGCCAGTAGTCTCTACCCTGGGGCTAATGAAAAACTGTTTTTT
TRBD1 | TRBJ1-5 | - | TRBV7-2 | CASSLNPGTDNQPQHF | TGTGCCAGCAGCTTAAATCCCGGGACAGACAATCAGCCCCAGCATTTT
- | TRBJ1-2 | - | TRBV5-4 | CASSPEDRPYGYTF | TGTGCCAGCAGCCCCGAAGACAGGCCCTATGGCTACACCTTC
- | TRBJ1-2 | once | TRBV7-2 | CASSLDQGAAF | TGTGCCAGCAGCTTAGACCAAGGAGCAGCCTTC
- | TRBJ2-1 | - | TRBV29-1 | CSVVPAGNEQFF | TGCAGCGTTGTCCCGGCCGGGAATGAGCAGTTCTTC
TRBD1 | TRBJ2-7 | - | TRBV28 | CASSFARTGVAYEQYF | TGTGCCAGCAGTTTCGCCCGGACAGGGGTGGCCTACGAGCAGTACTTC
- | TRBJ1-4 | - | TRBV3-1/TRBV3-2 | CASSQPWGAGDEKLFF | TGTGCCAGCAGCCAACCTTGGGGGGCTGGAGATGAAAAACTGTTTTTT
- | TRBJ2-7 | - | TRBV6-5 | CASSYSEGPYEQYF | TGTGCCAGCAGTTACTCGGAGGGGCCCTACGAGCAGTACTTC
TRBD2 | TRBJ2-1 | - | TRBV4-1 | CASSFHPRGGANNEQFF | TGCGCCAGCAGCTTCCATCCGCGCGGGGGGGCTAACAATGAGCAGTTCTTC
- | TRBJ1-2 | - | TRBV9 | CASRGSLYGYTF | TGTGCCAGCAGGGGCAGCCTCTATGGCTACACCTTC
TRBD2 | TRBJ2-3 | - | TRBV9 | CASSVSGSDTQYF | TGTGCCAGCAGCGTTAGCGGGAGCGATACGCAGTATTTT
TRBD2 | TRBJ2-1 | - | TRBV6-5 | CASTGGYRKQFF | TGTGCCAGCACCGGGGGGTACCGGAAGCAGTTCTTC
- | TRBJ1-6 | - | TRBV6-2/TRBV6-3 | CASSYSTGGSPLHF | TGTGCCAGCAGTTACTCGACGGGGGGTTCACCCCTCCACTTT
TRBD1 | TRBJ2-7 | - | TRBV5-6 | CASSPLGQGDYEQYF | TGTGCCAGCAGTCCCCTGGGGCAGGGGGACTACGAGCAGTACTTC
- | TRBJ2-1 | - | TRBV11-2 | CASSLVGLPPHNEQFF | TGTGCCAGCAGCTTAGTCGGACTCCCTCCCCACAATGAGCAGTTCTTC
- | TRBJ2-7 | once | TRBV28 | CASSPRREATYEQYF | TGTGCCAGCAGCCCAAGGAGGGAAGCTACCTACGAGCAGTACTTC
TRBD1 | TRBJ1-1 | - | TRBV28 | CASSFGSGGWNTEAFF | TGTGCCAGCAGTTTCGGTTCAGGGGGATGGAACACTGAAGCTTTCTTT
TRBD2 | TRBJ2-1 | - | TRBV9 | CASSVGVGLAGVEQFF | TGTGCCAGCAGCGTAGGGGTTGGACTAGCGGGAGTAGAGCAGTTCTTC
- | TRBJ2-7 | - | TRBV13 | CASSLAASTYEQYF | TGTGCCAGCAGCTTAGCGGCCAGTACCTACGAGCAGTACTTC
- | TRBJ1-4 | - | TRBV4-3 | CASSDTKTSGATNEKLFF | TGCGCCAGCAGCGACACGAAGACCTCAGGCGCAACTAATGAAAAACTGTTTTTT
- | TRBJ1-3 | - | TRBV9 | CASSVGGEGNTIYF | TGTGCCAGCAGCGTAGGAGGGGAAGGAAACACCATATATTTT
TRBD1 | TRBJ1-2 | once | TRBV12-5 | CASGLVLDRVTPLGGYTF | TGTGCTAGTGGTTTGGTTTTGGACAGGGTAACCCCCTTGGGGGGCTACACCTTC
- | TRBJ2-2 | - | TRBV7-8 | CASSLVENTGELFF | TGTGCCAGCAGCTTAGTCGAGAACACCGGGGAGCTGTTTTTT
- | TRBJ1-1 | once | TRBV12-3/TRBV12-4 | CASSTGTTEAFF | TGTGCCAGCTCAACAGGTACCACTGAAGCTTTCTTT
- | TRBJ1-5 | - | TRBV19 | CASSIWGQSNQPQHF | TGTGCCAGTAGTATTTGGGGACAAAGCAATCAGCCCCAGCATTTT
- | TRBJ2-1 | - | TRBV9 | CASSVGTFSYNEQFF | TGTGCCAGCAGCGTAGGGACGTTCTCCTACAATGAGCAGTTCTTC
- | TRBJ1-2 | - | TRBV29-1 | CSVQEWQAF | TGCAGCGTCCAGGAGTGGCAAGCCTTC
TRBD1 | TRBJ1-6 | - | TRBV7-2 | CASSFGQGVTSPLHF | TGTGCCAGCAGCTTCGGACAGGGTGTTACTTCACCCCTCCACTTT
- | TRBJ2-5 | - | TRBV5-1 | CASSLVSGQETQYF | TGCGCCAGCAGCTTGGTCTCAGGGCAAGAGACCCAGTACTTC
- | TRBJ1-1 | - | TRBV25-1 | CASRAGGTEAFF | TGTGCCAGCAGAGCGGGGGGGACTGAAGCTTTCTTT
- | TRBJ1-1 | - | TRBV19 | CASSPEGPGTEAFF | TGTGCCAGTAGTCCAGAGGGACCGGGCACTGAAGCTTTCTTT
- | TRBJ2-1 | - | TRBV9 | CASSLVEGGEQFF | TGTGCCAGCAGCCTCGTCGAAGGCGGTGAGCAGTTCTTC
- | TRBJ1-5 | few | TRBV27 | CASSSYGNQPQHF | TGTGCCAGCAGTTCCTATGGCAATCAGCCCCAGCATTTT
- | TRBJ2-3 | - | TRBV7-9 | CASSLVRGVTDTQYF | TGTGCCAGCAGCTTAGTCAGAGGGGTCACAGATACGCAGTATTTT
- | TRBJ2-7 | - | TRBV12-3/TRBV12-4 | CASRFSGDYEQYF | TGTGCCAGCAGATTTTCAGGGGACTACGAGCAGTACTTC
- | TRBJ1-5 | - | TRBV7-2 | CASSLNPPGGNQPQHF | TGTGCCAGCAGCTTAAATCCCCCTGGGGGCAATCAGCCCCAGCATTTT
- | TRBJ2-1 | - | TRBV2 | CASSLTKEQFF | TGTGCCAGCAGTTTGACCAAAGAGCAGTTCTTC
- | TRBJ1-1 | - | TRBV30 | CAWSVPWTTEAFF | TGTGCCTGGAGTGTACCATGGACCACTGAAGCTTTCTTT
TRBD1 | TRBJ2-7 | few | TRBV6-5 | CASSYSTGVYEQYF | TGTGCCAGCAGTTACTCGACAGGGGTCTACGAGCAGTACTTC